Here is one T cell receptor beta chain with its context. The V end lost 0 bases, the J end lost 1 base, and 6 bases lay between the germline ends. This CDR3 comprises 14 residues. Germline V gives CDR1 KGHSH, CDR2 LQKENI. The source of the sample is a study of CD8 T cells in Susac syndrome. Random hexamers were used to reverse transcribe the RNA input (about 0.5 to 1 ug). One entry per CDR3 protein, called by TCRdb with MiXCR from the immunoSEQ multiplex PCR reads. The table includes some 200,000 distinct CDR3 sequences, roughly 95% detected once. The source is a human donor with Susac syndrome. This chain uses TRBV18 with TRBJ2-5; a weak D match, TRBD1 (5 bases). The sequenced sample consisted of CD4+ T cells from PBMCs. DNA of the CDR3: TGTGCCAGCTCACCACCTGACAGCCAAGAGACCCAGTACTTC. Encoded protein: CASSPPDSQETQYF.